These T cell receptor beta chains were read from a single sample in a study of T cell repertoires in cytomegalovirus infection. TCRdb independently ran MiXCR on the reads; one entry per CDR3 protein. In the table there are about 310,000 distinct CDR3 sequences, roughly a sixth of which are singletons. Sequencing was carried out using PBMCs. The receptor source for this set is a human donor in good health (CMV status not recorded). Some clones in this sample may be carry-over from other donors' samples. The conserved cysteine and the conserved F or W are not part of the CDR3 here.

V,J,length,CDR3
TRBV4-2,TRBJ2-1,12,ASSQDPGVNEQF
TRBV5-1,TRBJ1-4,12,ASSTDGSNEKLF
TRBV12-3/TRBV12-4,TRBJ2-5,10,ASRGEGETQY
TRBV11-3,TRBJ1-5,18,ASGRCAAGPLPVSNQPQH
TRBV28,TRBJ2-2,15,ASSNPGQGSPTGELF
TRBV7-2,TRBJ2-4,14,ASSLGSAQVKNIQY
TRBV20-1,TRBJ2-3,13,SAQNRQGSSDTQY
TRBV5-1,TRBJ1-6,15,ASSPGDGTGDNSPLH
TRBV5-1,TRBJ2-3,14,ASSLASGVATDTQY
TRBV4-1,TRBJ2-5,13,ASSQDKGGRETQY
TRBV6-1,TRBJ1-3,13,ASGGQGGFGNTIY
TRBV24-1,TRBJ1-3,10,ATASPGNTIY
TRBV6-2/TRBV6-3,TRBJ2-7,13,ASSPAAAGAYEQY
TRBV6-5,TRBJ2-7,12,ASSATSGGSEQY
TRBV6-8,TRBJ2-2,14,ASKRPGTSLSGELF
TRBV11-3,TRBJ1-2,12,ASSHGPQSYGYT
TRBV12-3/TRBV12-4,TRBJ2-7,14,ASRGPGTGIFYEQY
TRBV12-3/TRBV12-4,TRBJ2-1,11,ASSGQGDSEQF
TRBV28,TRBJ2-7,13,ASSLSPRQGFEQY
TRBV7-2,TRBJ2-3,12,ASSLVHFTDTQY
TRBV12-3/TRBV12-4,TRBJ2-7,13,ASSRTSGRTYEQY
TRBV6-1,TRBJ1-1,11,ASSDQTNTEAF
TRBV28,TRBJ2-2,14,ASSLPGTANTGELF
TRBV4-1,TRBJ1-1,14,ASSLSHQLRNTEAF
TRBV7-2,TRBJ1-3,12,ASSSPEGGNTIY
TRBV6-1,TRBJ1-5,14,ASSQGRAVISQPQH
TRBV28,TRBJ1-6,15,ASRAGGTGTWNSPLH
TRBV20-1,TRBJ1-4,13,SAWGRGTGGEKLF
TRBV12-3/TRBV12-4,TRBJ1-1,14,ASSRDREAMNTEAF
TRBV7-2,TRBJ2-5,12,ASSLAQSVETQY
TRBV7-6,TRBJ2-2,14,ASSPRGGGSTGELF
TRBV20-1,TRBJ2-5,12,SARWGGLQETQY
TRBV28,TRBJ1-6,15,ASSLTQISSYNSPLH
TRBV25-1,TRBJ1-1,10,ASSEYGYSTF
TRBV20-1,TRBJ1-5,13,SARGPPSPNQPQH
TRBV7-2,TRBJ2-3,14,ASSFTSGGSNSAQY
TRBV5-1,TRBJ2-7,14,ASSSSRDRVIYEQY
TRBV7-3,TRBJ1-4,13,ASSLSSIREQVLF
TRBV4-1,TRBJ2-7,17,ASSQDPNRLDSLTYEQY
TRBV6-1,TRBJ2-2,14,ASSVGLAGGVGELF
TRBV12-3/TRBV12-4,TRBJ1-2,11,ASRFGTVSGYT
TRBV7-2,TRBJ2-7,15,ASSLVFSTSGRVEQY
TRBV7-8,TRBJ2-1,12,ASSFSVGVNEQF
TRBV6-5,TRBJ1-3,11,ASSLGRGNTIY
TRBV7-2,TRBJ1-2,14,ASSFTPWRINYGYT
TRBV27,TRBJ1-2,11,ASSYEAGYGYT
TRBV4-1,TRBJ1-5,13,ASSHPQQGLQPQH
TRBV15,TRBJ2-7,13,ATSRDPGRAYEQY
TRBV7-2,TRBJ2-3,14,ASSLDLAVDTDTQY
TRBV7-6,TRBJ1-1,11,ASSLVVLTEAF
TRBV10-3,TRBJ2-5,13,AISDQQGSSGTQY
TRBV7-6,TRBJ2-3,11,ASSSGEPDTQY
TRBV12-3/TRBV12-4,TRBJ2-5,11,ASSLRPQETQY
TRBV12-3/TRBV12-4,TRBJ2-1,13,ASSLGAGLGNEQF
TRBV12-3/TRBV12-4,TRBJ2-2,12,ASFHWSSPGELF